This T cell receptor (beta chain) was recovered during a study of blood T cell repertoires in COVID-19. Study in general: Acute-phase and convalescent COVID-19 samples originated in the United States, Italy and Spain.

TCRdb's table, derived via immunoSEQ multiplex PCR, lists solely in-frame clones and lacks some. Altogether about 200,000 clones are present, roughly 80% being singletons, with the ten largest covering roughly 8%. The CDR3 consists of 16 residues. Losses at the gene ends were 4 bases for V and 2 bases for J; bases not matched to a gene: 8. CDR1 and CDR2 (germline): LNHDA, SQIVND (reference sequence). This receptor was taken from a woman of 80 years or more with COVID-19, enrolled during active disease. The genes are TRBV19 and TRBJ1-2; 9 positions match TRBD1. The sequencing sample was made of peripheral blood. The CDR3 DNA sequence: TGTGCCAGTAGTACCCGTCCGGGACAGGGCAACTATGGCTACACCTTC. Translating it yields CASSTRPGQGNYGYTF.